Described below is a single T cell receptor (beta chain) sequence and its context. What it binds is not known. Healthy people donating bone marrow made up the donors. Germline values: CDR1 SQVTM, CDR2 ANQGSEA. Trimming cost V 6 bases and J 4 bases, with 15 bases left between them. This CDR3 region has 13 residues. The sample comes from a study of cytomegalovirus exposure and HLA in healthy donors. Overall study: An early data release held tens of millions of unique TCRs from HLA-typed donors. Study results and caveats: Trimming of TCR beta V- and J-genes showed a link, identified in a later analysis, to a missense DCLRE1C variant.

PCR was performed using 60 Vbeta and 13 Jbeta primers. TCRdb's copy holds only in-frame clones and misses some; the assay was immunoSEQ multiplex PCR. The table shows about 230,000 clones, with 78% occurring only once. The genes are TRBV29-1 and TRBJ1-2; D might be TRBD1 (6 bases). Sample: PBMCs. The TCR sequence derives from a boy aged 5-17 years in good health and CMV-seronegative. The chain's CDR3 is CSVGQKKSYGYTF. The CDR3 DNA sequence: TGCAGCGTAGGACAGAAGAAAAGCTATGGCTACACCTTC.